This T cell receptor (beta chain) was documented in a study of beta chain features in type 1 diabetes. Across the whole study: Patients and healthy donors were similar in age, gender and cell yields. Study results and caveats: In every one of the four CD4+ subsets, TCRB CDR3s were moderately but significantly shorter in Type 1 diabetes patients. The study found fewer insertions and more deletions at VDJ junctions in type 1 diabetes patients.

Using CD45RO/CCR7/CD25/CD127/CD95/CD27, CD4+ naive, central memory, regulatory and stem cell-like memory cells were sorted. This clone has just a few counts. Its antigen remains unidentified. Every bit of the isolated RNA underwent reverse transcription, so sequencing read expressed TCRB transcripts. Sequenced by immunoSEQ multiplex PCR; TCRdb stores in-frame clones only, minus some. The sample lists hundreds of thousands of clones; more than 12% were seen once. V dropped 3 bases and J dropped 7; count of bases not matched to a gene: 2. The CDR3 sequence is 13 residues long. Germline CDR1 is SGHRS and CDR2 is YFSETQ.

The sample taken for sequencing was naive CD4+ T cells from blood. The chain combines TRBV5-1 with TRBJ2-4, with 9 positions matching TRBD1. The receptor was isolated from a man younger than 35 with type 1 diabetes. The CDR3 coding sequence is TGCGCCAGCAGCTCCGGGACAGGGAACATTCAGTACTTC. It specifies CASSSGTGNIQYF.